This note documents a single TCR beta chain sequence. The record originates from a study of blood T cell repertoires in COVID-19. Study-level background: The samples span acute and convalescent COVID-19 from the United States, Italy and Spain. PBMCs, B-cell-depleted T cells, or T cells were the source of the cDNA or gDNA that made up the material.

Original analysis: From reference gene primer amplification, estimates of nucleated cell counts were derived. Some clones are missing from TCRdb's copy, which holds only in-frame ones; the method was immunoSEQ multiplex PCR. The V and J calls and the clone size are those of that table, but D and trimming were determined from the DNA. In the table there are fewer than 250,000 clones, around four fifths of which are singletons. What was sequenced was peripheral blood. This clonotype was sampled from a woman aged 55-70 years with active or convalescent COVID-19.

CDR3 sequence reads: CASSYSTQTYGYTF. DNA for the CDR3: TGTGCCAGCAGTTACTCGACACAGACCTATGGCTACACCTTC. The chain links TRBV6-2 or TRBV6-3 to TRBJ1-2; D gene unclear. Germline V gives CDR1 MNHEY, CDR2 SVGEGT. Trimming shortened V by 0 bases and J by 4 bases, and 9 bases separated the two germline ends. This CDR3 comprises 14 residues.